Listed below are T cell receptor beta chains from one sample, sequenced in a study of T cell responses to AZD1222 COVID-19 vaccine. Assay used: immunoSEQ multiplex PCR; TCRdb lists only in-frame clones, some missing. This sample has 75,000 to 100,000 clones; about 89% occur once, and the top ten carry approximately 7%. The sequenced sample was peripheral blood, obtained on day 0 of AZD1222 vaccination. These receptors were obtained from an adult in good health. The CDR3 runs from the conserved cysteine through the conserved F or W. The D gene is left open where the match is weak. Clone sizes are given selectively: once, few, many, or a class where the clone is expanded.

j_gene	abundance	d_gene	v_gene	CDR3nt	CDR3aa
TRBJ2-7	-	TRBD2	TRBV19	TGTGCCAGTAGTAGCGGGGGGAGAGCCTACGAGCAGTACTTC	CASSSGGRAYEQYF
TRBJ1-2	-	-	TRBV28	TGTGCCAGCAGTGGCCTTGATGGCTACACCTTC	CASSGLDGYTF
TRBJ1-1	-	-	TRBV2	TGTGCCAGCAGTGGCCCCAGGGGCACTGAAGCTTTCTTT	CASSGPRGTEAFF
TRBJ2-1	-	TRBD2	TRBV5-1	TGCGCCAGCAGCTTGGCCACCGTTCCAGCGGGGGGTGGCAATGAGCAGTTCTTC	CASSLATVPAGGGNEQFF
TRBJ1-2	-	TRBD1	TRBV7-2	TGTGCCAGCAGCCCCGGGACAGGGTGGGGGTCAGGGGGCTACACCTTC	CASSPGTGWGSGGYTF
TRBJ2-7	-	-	TRBV15	TGTGCCACCAGCAGAGGCTTGACACCTTCCTACGAGCAGTACTTC	CATSRGLTPSYEQYF
TRBJ1-1	few	TRBD1	TRBV28	TGTGCCAGCAGTTACGGGACAGGACAGAACACTGAAGCTTTCTTT	CASSYGTGQNTEAFF
TRBJ2-1	once	TRBD2	TRBV18	TGTGCCAGCTCAAGAGGGACTAGCGGACACTACAATGAGCAGTTCTTC	CASSRGTSGHYNEQFF
TRBJ2-2	-	-	TRBV29-1	TGCAGCGTTGGGCCCCTGAACACCGGGGAGCTGTTTTTT	CSVGPLNTGELFF
TRBJ1-6	-	-	TRBV28	TGTGCCAGTAGTCGGACAGCCACTGATTCACCCCTCCACTTT	CASSRTATDSPLHF
TRBJ2-5	-	TRBD2	TRBV3-1/TRBV3-2	TGTGCCAGCAGCATCCCGGGACTAGCGGGTCCCCAAGAGACCCAGTACTTC	CASSIPGLAGPQETQYF